This paragraph reports one T cell receptor beta chain. The germline V gene encodes CDR1 SGHVS and CDR2 FQNEAQ. This CDR3 region has 16 residues. V lost 5 bases to trimming and J lost 3 bases, with 17 bases between them. The sample is drawn from a study of patients and donors after allogeneic stem cell transplantation. TCRdb called the RT-PCR reads again in MiXCR, with one record for every CDR3 protein. The table records 900,000 to 1,000,000 distinct CDR3 sequences, roughly 17% of them present only once. Sequences were obtained from blood, either unsorted or a sorted T cell fraction (not recorded which). The sequence was obtained from a human donor who was either an allogeneic HSCT recipient or a stem cell or donor lymphocyte infusion donor (not recorded which). It is not recorded whose cells these are; they may come from a transplant donor. This sequence joins TRBV7-8 and TRBJ1-5, with D tentatively TRBD1 (5 bases). The CDR3 protein is CASSPGTEPNNQPQHF. As DNA, the CDR3 is TGTGCCAGCAGCCCCGGGACGGAACCGAACAATCAGCCCCAGCATTTT.